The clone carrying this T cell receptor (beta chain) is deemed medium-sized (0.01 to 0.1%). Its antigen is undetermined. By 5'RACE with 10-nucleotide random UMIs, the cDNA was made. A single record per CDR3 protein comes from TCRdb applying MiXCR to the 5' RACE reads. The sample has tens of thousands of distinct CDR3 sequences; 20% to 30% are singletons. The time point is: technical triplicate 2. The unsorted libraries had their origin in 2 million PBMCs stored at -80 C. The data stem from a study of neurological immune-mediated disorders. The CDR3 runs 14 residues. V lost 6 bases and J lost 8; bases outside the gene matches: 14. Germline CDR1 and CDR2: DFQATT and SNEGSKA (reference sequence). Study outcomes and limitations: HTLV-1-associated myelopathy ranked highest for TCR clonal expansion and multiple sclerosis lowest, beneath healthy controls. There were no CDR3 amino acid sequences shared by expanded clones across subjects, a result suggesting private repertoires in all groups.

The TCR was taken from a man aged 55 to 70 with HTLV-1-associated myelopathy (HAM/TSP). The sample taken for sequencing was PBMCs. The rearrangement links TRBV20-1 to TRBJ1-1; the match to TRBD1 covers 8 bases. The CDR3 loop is CSARDSQGAGEAFF. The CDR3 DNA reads TGCAGTGCAAGGGATTCTCAGGGGGCCGGAGAAGCTTTCTTT.